One sample yielded the 8 T cell receptor beta chains listed below, sequenced in a study of cytomegalovirus exposure and HLA in healthy donors. Measured with immunoSEQ multiplex PCR; TCRdb has only the in-frame clones, and not every one. The data contain more than 65,000 clones, 85% to 95% of them singletons. The specimen sequenced was PBMCs. These receptors were collected from a man aged 18 to 29 in good health and CMV-seronegative.

J is TRBJ2-1 and V is TRBV9; the match to TRBD2 covers 8 bases. Germline V gives CDR1 SGDLS, CDR2 YYNGEE. The CDR3 has 15 residues. V was pared by 6 bases and J by 4 bases, with 9 bases of the junction left unmatched. For the CDR3, the DNA is TGTGCCAGCACCCCGGGGGGGGTGCCTTACAATGAGCAGTTCTTC. Amino acids: CASTPGGVPYNEQFF.

The chain uses TRBV6-5 and TRBJ1-2; maybe TRBD1 (5 bases). The CDR3 consists of 15 residues. The V end was cut by 6 bases, the J end by 0 bases, with 14 bases between. Germline V lookup: CDR1 MNHEY, CDR2 SVGAGI. CDR3: CASSPRDRPNYGYTF. CDR3 nucleotide sequence: TGTGCCAGCAGCCCCCGAGACAGACCTAACTATGGCTACACCTTC.

The sample holds one count of this clone. The rearrangement joins TRBV28 to TRBJ1-1; perhaps TRBD1 as D (5 bases). The CDR3 runs to 14 residues. The ends were cut back, 6 bases at V and 5 bases at J, with 16 bases in the middle. The germline CDR1 and CDR2 sequences are MDHEN and SYDVKM. The CDR3 nucleotides read TGTGCCAGCAGGGAATACAGGATAGGTACTGAAGCTTTCTTT. Amino acids: CASREYRIGTEAFF. The full variable domain, completed using reference TRBV28 and TRBJ1-1, is DVKVTQSSRYLVKRTGEKVFLECVQDMDHENMFWYRQDPGLGLRLIYFSYDVKMKEKGDIPEGYSVSREKKERFSLILESASTNQTSMYLCASREYRIGTEAFFGQGTRLTVV.

The chain combines TRBV5-1 with TRBJ1-1; D is possibly TRBD1 (6 bases). The CDR3 runs to 14 residues. Germline V lookup: CDR1 SGHRS, CDR2 YFSETQ. Trimming pared 4 bases from V and 2 bases from J, leaving 12 bases between. CDR3 bases: TGCGCCAGCAGCCCGGACAGCATCAACACTGAAGCTTTCTTT. This encodes CASSPDSINTEAFF.

In this sample, this clone turned up once. CDR3 DNA: TGCAGCGTTGTTGGACAGGGGATGTACAATGAGCAGTTCTTC. The encoded protein is CSVVGQGMYNEQFF. V and J are TRBV29-1 and TRBJ2-1, with TRBD1 matching 9 bases. Per the germline V gene, CDR1 is SQVTM and CDR2 is ANQGSEA. V shed 4 bases, J shed 4 bases, and the junction held 5 bases outside the gene matches. The CDR3 spans 14 residues.

As for this clone: The same CDR3 also results from other DNA sequences found in this sample. This rearrangement joins TRBV4-1 to TRBJ1-1; D is uncertain. Trimming took off 0 bases at V and 5 bases at J, with 7 bases between the two ends. This CDR3 spans 13 amino acids. The germline gives CDR1 MGHRA, CDR2 YSYEKL. The CDR3 sequence: CASSQDPVTEAFF. As DNA, the CDR3 is TGCGCCAGCAGCCAAGACCCCGTGACTGAAGCTTTCTTT.

This chain connects TRBV11-2 to TRBJ1-2; perhaps TRBD1 as D (5 bases). The CDR3 covers 13 residues. Trimming stripped 3 bases from V and 8 bases from J, with 13 bases between. The germline gives CDR1 SGHAT, CDR2 FQNNGV. CDR3 sequence reads: CASSLGLNKGYTF. The CDR3 DNA sequence: TGTGCCAGCAGCTTGGGACTCAATAAAGGCTACACCTTC.

This clone is a singleton in its sample. The rearrangement joins TRBV13 to TRBJ2-3; D gene uncertain. Per the germline V gene, CDR1 is PRHDT and CDR2 is FYEKMQ (reference sequence). CDR3 size: 12 residues. Deletions cut 1 base from V and 5 bases from J, with 4 bases between. In DNA, the CDR3 is TGTGCCAGCAGCTTAGCTAGAGATACGCAGTATTTT. Protein product: CASSLARDTQYF.